This TCR beta chain was sequenced during a study of blood T cell repertoires in COVID-19. The wider study: There were acute and convalescent COVID-19 samples, and they came from the United States, Italy and Spain. In each case, the material was cDNA or gDNA derived from T cells, B-cell-depleted T cells, or PBMCs.

As originally analysed: Estimation of nucleated cell counts was performed using reference gene primer amplification. Assay used: immunoSEQ multiplex PCR; TCRdb lists only in-frame clones, some missing. The V and J calls and clone size were taken over from that table, and D and trimming were inferred from the DNA. This sample has some 140,000 clones, with around 73% found just once. Trimming shortened V by 4 bases and J by 8 bases, and 18 bases separated the two germline ends. CDR3 size: 14 residues. Germline V gives CDR1 SGHKS, CDR2 YYEKEE (reference sequence). The chain employs TRBV5-5 and TRBJ1-2; TRBD1 might be the D (6 bases). The clonotype was recovered from a man aged 55 to 69 who had recovered from COVID-19. Sequencing was carried out using peripheral blood. Written as DNA, the CDR3 is TGTGCCAGCAGCGGGATAACAGGGCCGGGAGGCTACACCTTC. It yields the protein CASSGITGPGGYTF.